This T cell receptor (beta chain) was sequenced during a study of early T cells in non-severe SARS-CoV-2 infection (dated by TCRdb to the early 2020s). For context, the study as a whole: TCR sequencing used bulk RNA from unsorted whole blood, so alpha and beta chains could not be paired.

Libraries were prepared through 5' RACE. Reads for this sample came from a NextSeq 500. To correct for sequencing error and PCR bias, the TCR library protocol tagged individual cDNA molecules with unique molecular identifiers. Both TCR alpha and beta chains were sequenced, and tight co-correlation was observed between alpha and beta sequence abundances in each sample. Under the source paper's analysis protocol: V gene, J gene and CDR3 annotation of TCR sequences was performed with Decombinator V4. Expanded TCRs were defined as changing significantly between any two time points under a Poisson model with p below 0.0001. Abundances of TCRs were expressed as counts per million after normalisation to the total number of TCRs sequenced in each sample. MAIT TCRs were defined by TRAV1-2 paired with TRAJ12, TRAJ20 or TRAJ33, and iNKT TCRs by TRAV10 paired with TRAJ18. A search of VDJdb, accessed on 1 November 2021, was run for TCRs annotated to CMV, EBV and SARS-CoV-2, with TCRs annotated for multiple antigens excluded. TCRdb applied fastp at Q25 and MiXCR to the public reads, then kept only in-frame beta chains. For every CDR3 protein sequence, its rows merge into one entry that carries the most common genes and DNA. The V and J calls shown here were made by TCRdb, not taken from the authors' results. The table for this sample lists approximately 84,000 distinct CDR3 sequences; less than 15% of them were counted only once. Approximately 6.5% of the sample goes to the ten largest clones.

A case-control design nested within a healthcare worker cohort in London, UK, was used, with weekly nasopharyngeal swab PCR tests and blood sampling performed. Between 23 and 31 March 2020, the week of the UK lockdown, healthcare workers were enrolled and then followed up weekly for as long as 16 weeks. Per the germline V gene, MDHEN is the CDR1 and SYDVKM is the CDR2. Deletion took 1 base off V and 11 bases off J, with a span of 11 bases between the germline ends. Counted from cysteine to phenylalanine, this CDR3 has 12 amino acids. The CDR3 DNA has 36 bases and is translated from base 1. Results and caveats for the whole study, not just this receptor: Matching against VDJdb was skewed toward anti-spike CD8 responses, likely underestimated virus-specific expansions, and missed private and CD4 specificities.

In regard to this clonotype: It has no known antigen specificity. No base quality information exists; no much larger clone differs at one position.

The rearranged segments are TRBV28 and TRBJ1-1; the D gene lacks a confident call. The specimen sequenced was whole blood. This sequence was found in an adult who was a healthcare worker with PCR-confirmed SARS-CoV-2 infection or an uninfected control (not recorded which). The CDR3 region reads CASSLSSGSAFF. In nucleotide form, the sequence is TGTGCCAGCAGTTTATCTTCGGGGTCCGCTTTCTTT.